The rows below give T cell receptor beta chains drawn from one sample of a study of blood T cell repertoires in COVID-19. The protocol was immunoSEQ multiplex PCR, while the TCRdb copy is restricted to in-frame clones and leaves out a portion. This sample has tens of thousands of clones, with about 87% found just once. The specimen was peripheral blood. The receptors were gathered from a human donor in a cohort sampled during active COVID-19. CDR3s include the opening cysteine and the closing phenylalanine or tryptophan. Fields, in order: V gene, J gene, CDR3 length, D gene, clone size, CDR3 DNA, CDR3 protein. A D gene is named only where the DNA matches it firmly. Clone size is given for some rows only: seen once, a few or many times, or a class if the clone is expanded.

V: TRBV10-1; J: TRBJ2-6; length: 15; D: -; size: -; DNA: TGCGCCAGCAGTGACGGGGGAACTGGGGCCAACGTCCTGACTTTC; CDR3: CASSDGGTGANVLTF
V: TRBV27; J: TRBJ1-5; length: 15; D: -; size: -; DNA: TGTGCCAGCAGCCGCGACGGACTTAGCAATCAGCCCCAGCATTTT; CDR3: CASSRDGLSNQPQHF
V: TRBV7-2; J: TRBJ2-3; length: 14; D: -; size: once; DNA: TGTGCCAGCAGCCCCCGAGTTAGCACAGATACGCAGTATTTT; CDR3: CASSPRVSTDTQYF
V: TRBV11-3; J: TRBJ2-1; length: 12; D: TRBD1; size: -; DNA: TGTGCCAGCAGCCCCGGACAGGGAGTGCAGTTCTTC; CDR3: CASSPGQGVQFF
V: TRBV7-8; J: TRBJ1-6; length: 15; D: -; size: -; DNA: TGTGCCAGCAGCTTAGAGCGAGGGCTCAGATCACCCCTCCACTTT; CDR3: CASSLERGLRSPLHF
V: TRBV5-6; J: TRBJ1-2; length: 14; D: TRBD1; size: -; DNA: TGTGCCAGCAGTTCCCTCCAGGGGGACTATGGCTACACCTTC; CDR3: CASSSLQGDYGYTF
V: TRBV27; J: TRBJ2-4; length: 16; D: -; size: -; DNA: TGTGCCAGCAGTCCCCCAGCGGGCTTGGGGGAAAACATTCAGTACTTC; CDR3: CASSPPAGLGENIQYF
V: TRBV3-1/TRBV3-2; J: TRBJ1-1; length: 16; D: -; size: -; DNA: TGTGCCAGCAGCCAAGATCGGGGGTTGGGGGACACTGAAGCTTTCTTT; CDR3: CASSQDRGLGDTEAFF
V: TRBV7-3; J: TRBJ2-6; length: 18; D: TRBD1; size: -; DNA: TGTGCCAGCAGCCCCCGACAGGGGTCCCACTCTGGGGCCAACGTCCTGACTTTC; CDR3: CASSPRQGSHSGANVLTF
V: TRBV11-2; J: TRBJ1-3; length: 14; D: TRBD1; size: -; DNA: TGTGCCAGCAGGTCTGACAGGGATGGAAACACCATATATTTT; CDR3: CASRSDRDGNTIYF
V: TRBV5-6; J: TRBJ2-7; length: 15; D: -; size: -; DNA: TGTGCCAGCAGCTTGGTTCGGTGGGGCGGGGACGAGCAGTACTTC; CDR3: CASSLVRWGGDEQYF
V: TRBV7-8; J: TRBJ2-2; length: 20; D: TRBD1; size: -; DNA: TGTGCCAGCAGCTCAATTCCGGGACAGGGGGCCTACGAGAACACCGGGGAGCTGTTTTTT; CDR3: CASSSIPGQGAYENTGELFF
V: TRBV6-6; J: TRBJ2-5; length: 15; D: -; size: -; DNA: TGTGCCAGCAGTTACTCCCCCGGAGGCCAAGAGACCCAGTACTTC; CDR3: CASSYSPGGQETQYF
V: TRBV3-1/TRBV3-2; J: TRBJ2-7; length: 16; D: TRBD2; size: -; DNA: TGTGCCAGCAGCCAAGGATGGAGCGGGAGGGCCATCGAGCAGTACTTC; CDR3: CASSQGWSGRAIEQYF
V: TRBV4-3; J: TRBJ1-5; length: 14; D: TRBD1; size: -; DNA: TGCGCCAGCAGCCAGGGGACAGGGGATCAGCCCCAGCATTTT; CDR3: CASSQGTGDQPQHF
V: TRBV29-1; J: TRBJ1-1; length: 16; D: -; size: -; DNA: TGCAGCGTTGTGTCAGGGAGGTTTATGAGGGACACTGAAGCTTTCTTT; CDR3: CSVVSGRFMRDTEAFF
V: TRBV6-5; J: TRBJ1-2; length: 13; D: -; size: -; DNA: TGTGCCAGCCTCCCGGCGGTCCCCATTGGCTACACCTTC; CDR3: CASLPAVPIGYTF
V: TRBV6-5; J: TRBJ2-2; length: 13; D: TRBD2; size: -; DNA: TGTGCCACCGAGCGGGGGGGGACCGGGGAGCTGTTTTTT; CDR3: CATERGGTGELFF
V: TRBV7-2; J: TRBJ2-3; length: 18; D: TRBD2; size: -; DNA: TGTGCCAGCAGCTTAGCGACCCTAGCGGGGGGGATTACAGATACGCAGTATTTT; CDR3: CASSLATLAGGITDTQYF
V: TRBV18; J: TRBJ2-3; length: 16; D: -; size: -; DNA: TGTGCCAGCTCACCTAATACGCGGCTTAGCACAGATACGCAGTATTTT; CDR3: CASSPNTRLSTDTQYF
V: TRBV6-5; J: TRBJ1-6; length: 15; D: TRBD1; size: -; DNA: TGTGCCAGCAGACCCCCGGGACAGAGATTTTCACCCCTCCACTTT; CDR3: CASRPPGQRFSPLHF
V: TRBV15; J: TRBJ2-1; length: 19; D: TRBD2; size: -; DNA: TGTGCCACCAGCAGAGGCCTATGGGGGACTAGCGGGTCCTACAATGAGCAGTTCTTC; CDR3: CATSRGLWGTSGSYNEQFF
V: TRBV14; J: TRBJ1-4; length: 16; D: TRBD1; size: -; DNA: TGTGCCAGCAGCCAAGATCGGAAGGGGGCGGGCGAAAAACTGTTTTTT; CDR3: CASSQDRKGAGEKLFF
V: TRBV15; J: TRBJ2-5; length: 13; D: -; size: -; DNA: TGTGCCACCAGCAGAAGCCTCCAAGAGACCCAGTACTTC; CDR3: CATSRSLQETQYF
V: TRBV18; J: TRBJ2-5; length: 12; D: -; size: -; DNA: TGTGCCAGCTCCTCAGGGGCCGAGACCCAGTACTTC; CDR3: CASSSGAETQYF
V: TRBV4-2; J: TRBJ2-6; length: 20; D: TRBD1; size: -; DNA: TGTGCCAGCAGCCAAGATCACGTCGGGACAGGGGTTGGTGGGGCCAACGTCCTGACTTTC; CDR3: CASSQDHVGTGVGGANVLTF
V: TRBV5-1; J: TRBJ1-2; length: 14; D: TRBD1; size: -; DNA: TGCGCCAGCAGTCGGACAGGGGTTAACTATGGCTACACCTTC; CDR3: CASSRTGVNYGYTF
V: TRBV21-1; J: TRBJ1-1; length: 14; D: -; size: -; DNA: TGTGCCCTGTTAATCGGACAGCGTTACACTGAAGCTTTCTTT; CDR3: CALLIGQRYTEAFF
V: TRBV7-2; J: TRBJ2-3; length: 14; D: -; size: -; DNA: TGTGCCAGCAGCTTAGGAGGCGGCGGCGATACGCAGTATTTT; CDR3: CASSLGGGGDTQYF
V: TRBV11-1; J: TRBJ2-5; length: 14; D: TRBD1; size: -; DNA: TGTGCCAGCAGCTCCGGACAGGGGCAAGAGGCCCAGTACTTC; CDR3: CASSSGQGQEAQYF
V: TRBV20-1; J: TRBJ1-4; length: 14; D: -; size: -; DNA: TGCAGTGCTAGTGGTGGGGGGGGGAATGAAAAACTGTTTTTT; CDR3: CSASGGGGNEKLFF